Listed here are 17 T cell receptor beta chains from one sample, sequenced in a study of healthy donors' naive CD4 and CD8 T cells. Each TCR library used 500 ng of total RNA and a linear amplification protocol. MiXCR, run by TCRdb on the reads, gives a single entry per CDR3 protein. The table shows 200,000 or so distinct CDR3 sequences, with about 74% occurring only once. Sequenced: naive CD4+ and CD8+ T cells sorted from blood, pooled from several donors. The source of these receptors is a pool of human donors in good health; the sample pools cells from several healthy donors.

This clonotype was observed a single time. This rearrangement joins TRBV10-3 to TRBJ2-5; weak D call: TRBD2 (5 bases). This CDR3 spans 14 amino acids. The V and J ends lost 2 bases and 5 bases respectively, with 12 bases between them. Germline CDR1 and CDR2: ENHRY and SYGVKD. Here the CDR3 reads CAISEPGLRETQYF. The CDR3 DNA reads TGTGCCATCAGTGAGCCGGGGTTGAGGGAGACCCAGTACTTC.

This clonotype has a handful of counts. The chain joins TRBV29-1 to TRBJ1-2, with 9 positions matching TRBD1. V was pared by 0 bases and J by 2 bases, with 4 bases of the junction left unmatched. The CDR3 is 15 amino acids. CDR1 and CDR2 (germline): SQVTM, ANQGSEA. The CDR3 sequence: CSVEDFGQGNYGYTF. In DNA, the CDR3 is TGCAGCGTTGAAGATTTCGGACAGGGGAACTATGGCTACACCTTC.

The count of this clonotype is one. This chain joins TRBV27 and TRBJ2-5, with D perhaps given as TRBD1 or TRBD2 (5 bases each). Trimming shortened V by 5 bases and J by 2 bases, and 18 bases separated the two germline ends. Germline V gives CDR1 MNHEY, CDR2 SMNVEV (reference sequence). CDR3 length: 16 residues. The CDR3: CASSILGTEVQETQYF. In nucleotides, the CDR3 is TGTGCCAGCAGTATCCTCGGGACGGAGGTACAAGAGACCCAGTACTTC.

The chain recombines TRBV29-1 with TRBJ2-1, with D possibly TRBD2 on 5 matching bases. The CDR3 has 13 amino acids. Per germline, CDR1 SQVTM and CDR2 ANQGSEA. The germline V and J ends were trimmed by 4 bases and 3 bases, with 10 bases remaining between them. The CDR3 reads CSVGTGIYNEQFF. CDR3 bases: TGCAGCGTTGGGACGGGGATCTACAATGAGCAGTTCTTC.

The chain carries TRBV19 and TRBJ1-5, with TRBD1 matching 7 bases. Trimming at V came to 4 bases and at J to 2 bases, leaving 5 bases not matched to a gene. The CDR3 has 15 amino acids. Germline V CDR1 and CDR2: LNHDA, SQIVND (reference sequence). CDR3 residues: CASSNTGVRNQPQHF. CDR3 in DNA: TGTGCCAGTAGTAACACAGGGGTACGCAATCAGCCCCAGCATTTT.

This clonotype appeared a few times. The chain combines TRBV20-1 with TRBJ2-3; 7 nucleotides agree with TRBD2. The CDR3 contains 14 residues. Germline-derived CDR1 and CDR2 are DFQATT and SNEGSKA (reference sequence). V was clipped by 5 bases and J by 2 bases; unmatched bases: 7. This CDR3 reads CSALVGTNTDTQYF. The CDR3 DNA is TGCAGTGCTCTAGTCGGGACTAACACAGATACGCAGTATTTT.

The genes are TRBV15 and TRBJ2-7; unclear D gene. Per the germline V gene, CDR1 is LNHNV and CDR2 is YYDKDF (reference sequence). V gave up 3 bases and J gave up 5 bases, with 8 bases separating them. This CDR3 is 12 amino acids long. CDR3 sequence (DNA): TGTGCCACCAGCAGGGGTCCCAACGAGCAGTACTTC. Translating it yields CATSRGPNEQYF.

The V and J genes are TRBV29-1 and TRBJ2-7; 9 bases map to TRBD1. J was trimmed by 6 bases and V by 5 bases; bases with no gene match: 5. Looked up from germline, CDR1 is SQVTM and CDR2 is ANQGSEA. The CDR3 has 12 amino acids. In DNA form, the CDR3 reads TGCAGCGTTTTGGGGACAGGGCCCGAGCAGTACTTC. Translated, it gives CSVLGTGPEQYF.

The chain joins TRBV5-4 to TRBJ1-2; D is perhaps TRBD1 (5 bases). Germline V gene sequence: CDR1 SGHNT, CDR2 YYREEE (reference sequence). This CDR3 comprises 12 residues. With 4 bases removed from V and 5 bases from J, the gap between germline ends came to 9 bases. CDR3 region: CASSLDSYGYTF. DNA of the CDR3: TGTGCCAGCAGCCTCGACAGTTATGGCTACACCTTC.

This clonotype has only a few counts. The V gene is TRBV30, the J gene TRBJ2-6; D call uncertain. Trimming stripped 2 bases from V and 4 bases from J, with 3 bases between. The CDR3 sequence is 12 residues long. CDR1 and CDR2 (germline): GTSNPN, SVGIG (reference sequence). The CDR3 here is CAWSPGANVLTF. CDR3 nucleotide sequence: TGTGCCTGGAGTCCAGGGGCCAACGTCCTGACTTTC.

V gene TRBV5-1 combines with J gene TRBJ2-7; possible D gene TRBD2, 5 bases. CDR3 size: 15 residues. V dropped 4 bases and J dropped 4 bases, with 18 bases sitting between them. From germline, CDR1 is SGHRS and CDR2 YFSETQ. CDR3 nucleotides: TGCGCCAGCAGCCCGGGTCGAGCGGCCGTTTACGAGCAGTACTTC. Protein: CASSPGRAAVYEQYF.

This clonotype was observed a few times. The chain combines TRBV6-2 or TRBV6-3 with TRBJ2-3; maybe TRBD1 (6 bases). CDR1 and CDR2 (germline): MNHEY, SVGEGT. V was shortened by 8 bases and J by 2 bases, with 11 bases between the two germline ends. This CDR3 is built from 13 residues. CDR3 coding DNA: TGTGCCAGCCGGAGGACAGTCACAGATACGCAGTATTTT. The encoded protein is CASRRTVTDTQYF.

This sequence joins TRBV12-5 and TRBJ1-5; TRBD1 matches at 7 bases. The ends lost 0 bases at V and 4 bases at J; junction bases unmatched: 3. Germline CDR1 is LGHNT and CDR2 is FRNRAP. CDR3 length equals 15 residues. The CDR3 nucleotides are TGTGCTAGTGGTTTGGTGGGACAGATAAATCAGCCCCAGCATTTT. It codes for CASGLVGQINQPQHF.

The chain uses TRBV29-1 and TRBJ2-7; perhaps TRBD1 as D (6 bases). The V gene's germline CDR1 is SQVTM and CDR2 ANQGSEA. V was pared by 7 bases and J by 1 base, with 14 bases between. This CDR3 spans 13 amino acids. CDR3 DNA: TGCAGCGGAACGGACAGCGAGTCCTACGAGCAGTACTTC. Encoded protein: CSGTDSESYEQYF.

A remark on this clonotype: Germline and junction disagree at one end, which may indicate a read error. V gene TRBV5-6 combines with J gene TRBJ2-5, with D tentatively TRBD1 (6 bases). CDR1 and CDR2 from the germline V gene are SGHDT and YYEEEE. This CDR3 contains 21 residues. The CDR3 sequence is CTSSLWAAGGTGTTAFETQYF. The CDR3 bases are TGTACCAGCAGCTTGTGGGCGGCTGGGGGCACCGGGACAACGGCATTCGAGACCCAGTACTTC.

This sequence joins TRBV27 and TRBJ1-1; D is ambiguous. Germline CDR1 MNHEY, CDR2 SMNVEV (reference sequence). V lost 2 bases, J lost 7 bases, and 11 bases lay in between. The CDR3 length is 13 residues. In DNA, the CDR3 is TGTGCCAGCAGTTTACAGCGGTCCAATGAAGCTTTCTTT. Translated: CASSLQRSNEAFF.

The CDR3 is CASSLDEGQPQHF. CDR3 DNA: TGTGCCAGCAGCTTAGACGAAGGTCAGCCCCAGCATTTT. V is TRBV5-4 and J is TRBJ1-5; D not certain. V lost 2 bases to trimming and J lost 6 bases, with 9 bases between them. CDR3 size: 13 residues. Looked up from germline, CDR1 is SGHNT and CDR2 is YYREEE (reference sequence).